Below, one T cell receptor (beta chain) is given with its context. The data derive from a study of blood T cell repertoires in COVID-19. For the study at large: The United States, Italy and Spain were the sources of the acute and convalescent COVID-19 samples.

Enrollment of patients from Seattle took place during active infection, with longitudinal follow-up. Germline CDR1 and CDR2: SNHLY and FYNNEI. The germline V and J ends were trimmed by 4 bases and 2 bases, with 16 bases remaining between them. The CDR3 is 16 amino acids. Study processing details: Cell counts per sample came from amplifying reference gene primers. TCRdb keeps only in-frame clones here, not all; method: immunoSEQ multiplex PCR. D and trimming come from the DNA, and the V and J calls and clone size come from that table. This table has roughly 140,000 clones, 70% to 90% appearing once. Sequences were obtained from peripheral blood. The source is a woman in her sixties or seventies with COVID-19, enrolled during active disease. The V gene is TRBV2, the J gene TRBJ2-3; possible D gene TRBD1, 5 bases. CDR3: CASSVSDKGYTDTQYF. CDR3 in DNA: TGTGCCAGCAGTGTCTCAGATAAGGGGTACACAGATACGCAGTATTTT. Full variable domain (remainder filled in from reference TRBV2 and TRBJ2-3): EPEVTQTPSHQVTQMGQEVILRCVPISNHLYFYWYRQILGQKVEFLVSFYNNEISEKSEIFDDQFSVERPDGSNFTLKIRSTKLEDSAMYFCASSVSDKGYTDTQYFGPGTRLTVL.